This passage covers 18 T cell receptor beta chains from one sample sequenced in a study of shared clonotypes between healthy human individuals. Data came from immunoSEQ multiplex PCR; TCRdb stores just in-frame clones and leaves some out. The sample consists of 1.5 million to 1.9 million clones, roughly 98% of them appearing once. Material for sequencing was naive CD4+ T cells sorted from blood. Documented subset: CD45RA+ positively selected. The receptors were gathered from a man aged 25-45 years in good health.

This chain uses TRBV6-1 with TRBJ2-7; 7 nucleotides agree with TRBD2. V lost 8 bases to trimming and J lost 5 bases; unmatched junction nucleotides: 15. Germline V lookup: CDR1 MNHNS, CDR2 SASEGT. CDR3 length equals 15 residues. Here the CDR3 reads CASWARAGVTDEQYF. CDR3 sequence (DNA): TGTGCCAGCTGGGCGAGGGCGGGAGTTACAGACGAGCAGTACTTC.

This clone was seen only once. The chain recombines TRBV6-1 with TRBJ1-1; the match to TRBD1 covers 7 bases. Germline-derived CDR1 and CDR2 are MNHNS and SASEGT. V shed 5 bases and J 4 bases; nucleotides not matched to a gene: 7. The CDR3 is 14 amino acids. The CDR3 sequence is CASSLTGRGTEAFF. DNA of the CDR3: TGTGCCAGCAGTTTGACAGGGAGGGGCACTGAAGCTTTCTTT.

V is TRBV9 and J is TRBJ2-1, with a tentative D call TRBD2 (6 bases). Germline CDR1 SGDLS, CDR2 YYNGEE. This CDR3 spans 16 amino acids. V lost 0 bases to trimming and J lost 5 bases, with 15 bases between them. CDR3 coding DNA: TGTGCCAGCAGCGTAGGTGGGGGGACGGGGCACAATGAGCAGTTCTTC. This encodes CASSVGGGTGHNEQFF.

The rearrangement links TRBV9 to TRBJ1-2; TRBD1 is a possible D gene (6 bases). Per germline, CDR1 SGDLS and CDR2 YYNGEE. The CDR3 contains 14 residues. V was pared by 3 bases and J by 4 bases, with 13 bases between. CDR3 residues: CASSADTGIYGYTF. In DNA, the CDR3 is TGTGCCAGCAGCGCCGATACAGGGATCTATGGCTACACCTTC. The variable domain in full, completed from reference TRBV9 and TRBJ1-2, reads DSGVTQTPKHLITATGQRVTLRCSPRSGDLSVYWYQQSLDQGLQFLIQYYNGEERAKGNILERFSAQQFPDLHSELNLSSLELGDSALYFCASSADTGIYGYTFGSGTRLTVV.

V gene TRBV5-6 combines with J gene TRBJ2-7; D perhaps matches TRBD1 (6 bases). V lost 1 base, J lost 0 bases, and 8 bases lay in between. The CDR3 consists of 14 residues. Germline assignment: CDR1 SGHDT and CDR2 YYEEEE. CDR3 region: CASSLTGYSYEQYF. The CDR3 DNA reads TGTGCCAGCAGCTTGACAGGGTACTCCTACGAGCAGTACTTC.

The chain employs TRBV5-1 and TRBJ2-7, with D perhaps matching TRBD2 (7 bases). This CDR3 comprises 14 residues. Trimming removed 3 bases at V and 0 bases at J, with 10 bases between. Germline V gene lookup returns CDR1 SGHRS and CDR2 YFSETQ. DNA of the CDR3: TGCGCCAGCAGCTGGGGGGGACACTCCTACGAGCAGTACTTC. Its translation: CASSWGGHSYEQYF.

The CDR3 protein is CSVEGGQGVTEAFF. The CDR3 DNA reads as TGCAGCGTTGAGGGGGGACAGGGAGTCACTGAAGCTTTCTTT. The J gene is TRBJ1-1, the V gene TRBV29-1, with TRBD1 matching over 9 bases. The CDR3 has 14 amino acids. Per the germline V gene, CDR1 is SQVTM and CDR2 is ANQGSEA. Unmatched junction bases numbered 6, after V lost 3 bases and J lost 4 bases.

V is TRBV7-9 and J is TRBJ2-3; D ambiguous. Germline V gene sequence: CDR1 SEHNR, CDR2 FQNEAQ (reference sequence). There are 12 residues in the CDR3. The V end was cut by 4 bases, the J end by 4 bases, with 6 bases between. CDR3 sequence (DNA): TGTGCCAGCAGCTCCGCGGCAGATACGCAGTATTTT. It specifies CASSSAADTQYF.

The chain has TRBV6-1 and TRBJ2-7, with 8 bases fitting TRBD1. Germline V gives CDR1 MNHNS, CDR2 SASEGT. J was trimmed by 7 bases and V by 1 base; bases with no gene match: 9. The CDR3 extends over 15 amino acids. CDR3 amino acids: CASSEVVQGAGEQYF. The DNA of the CDR3 is TGTGCCAGCAGTGAAGTCGTGCAGGGGGCTGGTGAGCAGTACTTC.

The rearrangement uses TRBV5-1 and TRBJ1-1; 7 bases are shared with TRBD1. In germline, CDR1 is SGHRS, CDR2 YFSETQ. The V and J ends lost 4 bases and 3 bases, in that order; junction bases with no gene match: 21. The CDR3 extends over 19 amino acids. This CDR3 is CASSAGFGAATGRDTEAFF. CDR3 bases: TGCGCCAGCAGCGCAGGGTTCGGAGCCGCGACAGGGAGGGACACTGAAGCTTTCTTT.

The chain has TRBV5-5 and TRBJ1-5; 8 nucleotides align to TRBD1. After removal of 0 bases from V and 5 bases from J, the junction contained 4 bases not matched to a gene. From germline, CDR1 is SGHKS and CDR2 YYEKEE (reference sequence). The CDR3 is 15 residues long. CDR3: CASSLVQGADQPQHF. CDR3 DNA sequence: TGTGCCAGCAGCTTGGTCCAGGGGGCGGATCAGCCCCAGCATTTT.

This clone was observed once. V usage is TRBV6-5 and J usage is TRBJ2-3; 7 nucleotides align to TRBD2. The CDR3 is 14 residues long. Germline lookup yields CDR1 MNHEY and CDR2 SVGAGI. Trimming cost V 6 bases and J 5 bases; bases outside gene matches: 8. The CDR3 DNA follows: TGTGCCAGCAGGGGGGGGTGGCAGGGAGATACGCAGTATTTT. Residues: CASRGGWQGDTQYF.

This chain uses TRBV6-4 with TRBJ2-1; 14 bases fit TRBD2. J lost 7 bases, V lost 7 bases, and 12 bases had no gene match. CDR3 length equals 17 residues. CDR1 MRHNA and CDR2 SNTAGT come from the germline V gene. CDR3 bases: TGTGCCAGCAATGGACAAGCCGGGACTAGCGGGAGTAATGAGCAGTTCTTC. This gives the protein CASNGQAGTSGSNEQFF.

The chain carries TRBV9 and TRBJ2-1, with D perhaps matching TRBD1 or TRBD2 (5 bases each). Between the trimmed V and J ends, which lost 3 bases and 4 bases, there was a span of 14 bases. Germline CDR1 and CDR2: SGDLS and YYNGEE. This CDR3 has 15 amino acids. The CDR3 coding sequence is TGTGCCAGCAGCGCCTCTCTCGGGGCGTACAATGAGCAGTTCTTC. Encoded protein: CASSASLGAYNEQFF.

DNA of the CDR3: TGTGCCAGCAGTGCAGGGACACGTAGCACAGATACGCAGTATTTT. It encodes CASSAGTRSTDTQYF. The chain carries TRBV6-5 and TRBJ2-3; maybe TRBD1 (6 bases). The V end lost 5 bases, the J end lost 0 bases, and 12 bases lay between the germline ends. From germline, CDR1 is MNHEY and CDR2 SVGAGI. This CDR3 has 15 residues.

The genes are TRBV5-1 and TRBJ2-3; 10 bases agree with TRBD2. Trimming removed 4 bases from V and 2 bases from J; junction bases left unmatched: 4. The germline CDR1 and CDR2 sequences are SGHRS and YFSETQ. The CDR3 covers 15 residues. The CDR3 DNA sequence: TGCGCCAGCAGCCCAACTAGCGGGACCACAGATACGCAGTATTTT. It yields the protein CASSPTSGTTDTQYF. The full variable domain, completed using reference TRBV5-1 and TRBJ2-3, is KAGVTQTPRYLIKTRGQQVTLSCSPISGHRSVSWYQQTPGQGLQFLFEYFSETQRNKGNFPGRFSGRQFSNSRSEMNVSTLELGDSALYLCASSPTSGTTDTQYFGPGTRLTVL.

The rearrangement joins TRBV6-4 to TRBJ2-1, with unresolved D. The germline V gene encodes CDR1 MRHNA and CDR2 SNTAGT. The CDR3 has 15 amino acids. Trimming cost V 8 bases and J 6 bases, with 20 bases left between them. The CDR3 loop reads CASSPLITPSNEQFF. The CDR3 nucleotides are TGTGCCAGCTCCCCCCTAATCACCCCAAGCAATGAGCAGTTCTTC.

The CDR3 nucleotides read TGTGCCAGCAGCGGATCTGTGGGGACTCACACAGATACGCAGTATTTT. This gives the protein CASSGSVGTHTDTQYF. V and J are TRBV9 and TRBJ2-3; D possibly corresponds to TRBD2 (6 bases). CDR3 length equals 16 residues. Germline V lookup: CDR1 SGDLS, CDR2 YYNGEE. Trimming took off 3 bases at V and 2 bases at J, with 16 bases between the two ends.